The rows below give T cell receptor beta chains drawn from one sample of a study of blood T cell repertoires in COVID-19. The protocol was immunoSEQ multiplex PCR, while the TCRdb copy is restricted to in-frame clones and leaves out a portion. Of about 88,000 clones in the sample, 85% to 95% were seen once. Sequencing input: peripheral blood. The origin of the receptors is a man in his sixties with acute or convalescent COVID-19. CDR3s leave out the opening cysteine and the closing phenylalanine or tryptophan.

CDR3 protein	CDR3 length	V gene	J gene
ASSPIANAYNEQF	13	TRBV5-5	TRBJ2-1
SATSGTGGYT	10	TRBV29-1	TRBJ1-2
ASSEGTGVEQY	11	TRBV2	TRBJ2-7
ASSLNWDTGGTEAF	14	TRBV27	TRBJ1-1
ASSQADRGFNYGYT	14	TRBV4-3	TRBJ1-2
ASSQGGTSGSSYEQY	15	TRBV3-1/TRBV3-2	TRBJ2-7
ASSSSGSSYEQY	12	TRBV28	TRBJ2-7
ASRETGVYQETQY	13	TRBV28	TRBJ2-5
ASSIDLAGGGYT	12	TRBV19	TRBJ1-2
ATETTGPGSPLH	12	TRBV7-9	TRBJ1-6
ASSLVRDTNEKLF	13	TRBV7-9	TRBJ1-4
ASSPRQGANYEQY	13	TRBV5-4	TRBJ2-7
ASSSTAGNTIY	11	TRBV19	TRBJ1-3
ASSQERTGNRQKLF	14	TRBV3-1/TRBV3-2	TRBJ1-4
ASSLGQEREKLF	12	TRBV11-2	TRBJ1-4
ASQTGTEETQY	11	TRBV10-3	TRBJ2-5
ASSPYRDSYEQY	12	TRBV4-2	TRBJ2-7
ASSPQKAGAHQETQY	15	TRBV7-9	TRBJ2-5
ASSRETSERSYEQY	14	TRBV5-1	TRBJ2-7
ASSVQGATDTQY	12	TRBV9	TRBJ2-3
ATGALQSSYNEQF	13	TRBV24-1	TRBJ2-1
ASSWAQGVGGYT	12	TRBV5-6	TRBJ1-2
ASSLGQAINYGYT	13	TRBV5-1	TRBJ1-2
ASSLATTGISEAF	13	TRBV7-8	TRBJ1-1
ATSENTGGGLKETQY	15	TRBV15	TRBJ2-5
ASLTGKETQY	10	TRBV30	TRBJ2-5
ASSGSAGWHEQY	12	TRBV6-2/TRBV6-3	TRBJ2-7
ASSPTQTNTEAF	12	TRBV18	TRBJ1-1
ASSLGGNQETQY	12	TRBV7-6	TRBJ2-5
ASSSGLADPYNEQF	14	TRBV5-1	TRBJ2-1
ASSESLWDRGTEAF	14	TRBV6-1	TRBJ1-1
ASSLGQGAVREFDEQY	16	TRBV7-9	TRBJ2-7
ASSLGTGIYNEQF	13	TRBV28	TRBJ2-1
ASNPGLGNTIY	11	TRBV9	TRBJ1-3
SARDGGGYT	9	TRBV20-1	TRBJ1-2
SVSPGPLAKNIQY	13	TRBV29-1	TRBJ2-4
ASSELTGSSYEQY	13	TRBV6-1	TRBJ2-7
AISDPDSGNTIY	12	TRBV10-3	TRBJ1-3
ATSREGARGPSGANVLT	17	TRBV15	TRBJ2-6
ASSRQNTEAF	10	TRBV19	TRBJ1-1
ASSYGRTAYNEQF	13	TRBV6-5	TRBJ2-1
ASSPSTSGSTDTQY	14	TRBV27	TRBJ2-3
ASSFGGSADTQY	12	TRBV7-2	TRBJ2-3
AISKNRENPYNEQF	14	TRBV10-3	TRBJ2-1
RGGHNYGYT	9	TRBV20-1	TRBJ1-2
ARSLLGARNTIY	12	TRBV7-5	TRBJ1-3
ASRKGQNSYEQY	12	TRBV28	TRBJ2-7
ASRVVRDSGNTIY	13	TRBV6-5	TRBJ1-3
ASSRDKFYEQY	11	TRBV19	TRBJ2-7